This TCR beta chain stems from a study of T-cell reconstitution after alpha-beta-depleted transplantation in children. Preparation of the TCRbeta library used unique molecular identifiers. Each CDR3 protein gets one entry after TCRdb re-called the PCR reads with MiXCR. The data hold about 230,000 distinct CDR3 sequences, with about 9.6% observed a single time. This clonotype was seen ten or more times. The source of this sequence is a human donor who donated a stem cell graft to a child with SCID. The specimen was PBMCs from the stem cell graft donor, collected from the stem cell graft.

For the CDR3, the DNA is TGTGCCAGCAGCCTACCTCTTGTGCCTTTCTTT. Its translation: CASSLPLVPFF. The V gene is TRBV7-9, the J gene TRBJ1-1; D not resolved. Germline V gene data show CDR1 as SEHNR and CDR2 as FQNEAQ (reference sequence). The germline V and J ends were trimmed by 5 bases and 12 bases, with 13 bases remaining between them. This CDR3 has 11 amino acids.